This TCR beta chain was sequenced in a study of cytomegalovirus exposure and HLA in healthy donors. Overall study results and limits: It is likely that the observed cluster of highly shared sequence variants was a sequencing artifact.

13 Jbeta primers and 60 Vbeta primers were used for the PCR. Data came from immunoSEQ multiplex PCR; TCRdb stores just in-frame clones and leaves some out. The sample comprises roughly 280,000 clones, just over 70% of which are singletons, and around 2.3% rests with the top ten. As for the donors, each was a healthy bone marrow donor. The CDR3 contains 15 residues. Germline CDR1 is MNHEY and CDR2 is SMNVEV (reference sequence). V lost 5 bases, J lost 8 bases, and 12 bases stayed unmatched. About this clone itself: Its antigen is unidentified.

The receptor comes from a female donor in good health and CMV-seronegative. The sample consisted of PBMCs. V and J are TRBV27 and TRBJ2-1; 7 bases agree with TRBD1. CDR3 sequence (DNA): TGTGCCAGCAGTCCATGGACAGGTTCCGCGGATGAGCAGTTCTTC. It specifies CASSPWTGSADEQFF.